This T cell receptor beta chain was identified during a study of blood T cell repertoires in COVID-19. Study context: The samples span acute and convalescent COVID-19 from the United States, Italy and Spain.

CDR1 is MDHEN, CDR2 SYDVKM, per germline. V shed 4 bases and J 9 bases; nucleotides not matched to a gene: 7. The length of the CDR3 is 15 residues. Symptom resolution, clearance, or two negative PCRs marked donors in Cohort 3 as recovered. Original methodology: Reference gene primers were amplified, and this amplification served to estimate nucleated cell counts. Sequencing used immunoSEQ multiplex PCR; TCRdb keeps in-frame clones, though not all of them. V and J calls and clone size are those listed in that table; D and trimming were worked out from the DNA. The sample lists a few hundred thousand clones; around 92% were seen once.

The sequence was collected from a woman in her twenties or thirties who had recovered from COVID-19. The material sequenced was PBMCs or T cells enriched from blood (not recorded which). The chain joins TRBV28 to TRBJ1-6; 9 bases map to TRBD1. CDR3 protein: CASSWGDRGSSPLHF. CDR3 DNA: TGTGCCAGCAGTTGGGGTGACAGGGGGAGTTCACCCCTCCACTTT.